The entry below gives a single TCR beta chain sequence along with its context. V lost 2 bases to trimming and J lost 0 bases; unmatched junction nucleotides: 8. This CDR3 has 18 amino acids. Germline V gene sequence: CDR1 SGHTA, CDR2 FQGNSA. This sample stems from a study of control samples from healthy donors and cancer patients. Profiling relied on immunoSEQ multiplex PCR, and the TCRdb table lists in-frame clones only, not all of them. The table for this sample gives around 190,000 clones. The sequence was collected from a woman between 25 and 40 years old in good health. The rearrangement uses TRBV7-2 and TRBJ2-3; 10 bases are shared with TRBD2. The sequenced sample consisted of blood. The CDR3: CASSLTWSGGGSTDTQYF. As DNA, the CDR3 is TGTGCCAGCAGCTTAACCTGGAGCGGGGGGGGGAGCACAGATACGCAGTATTTT.